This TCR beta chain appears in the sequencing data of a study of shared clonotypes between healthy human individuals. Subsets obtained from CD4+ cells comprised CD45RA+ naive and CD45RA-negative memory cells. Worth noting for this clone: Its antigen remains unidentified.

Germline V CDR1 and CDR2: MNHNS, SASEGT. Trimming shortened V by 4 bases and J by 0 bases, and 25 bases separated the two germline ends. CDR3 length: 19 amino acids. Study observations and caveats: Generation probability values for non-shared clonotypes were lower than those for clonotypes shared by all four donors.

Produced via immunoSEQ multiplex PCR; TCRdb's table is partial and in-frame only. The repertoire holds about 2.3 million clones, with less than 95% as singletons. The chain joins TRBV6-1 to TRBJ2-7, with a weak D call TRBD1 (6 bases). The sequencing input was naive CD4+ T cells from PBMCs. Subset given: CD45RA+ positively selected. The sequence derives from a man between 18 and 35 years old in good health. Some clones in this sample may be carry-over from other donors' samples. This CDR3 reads CASSVMGAKTGQLSYEQYF. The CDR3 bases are TGTGCCAGCAGTGTTATGGGGGCGAAGACAGGACAACTCTCCTACGAGCAGTACTTC.